A single sample gave rise to the 2 T cell receptor beta chains below, sequenced in a study of T cells in women clearing cervical HPV infection. Sequencing was performed with immunoSEQ multiplex PCR; in TCRdb, only in-frame clones are kept and a portion is missing. The sample includes around 16,000 clones. The sample was blood buffy coat. These receptors were taken from a woman aged 18 to 75 with a cervical HPV16 infection that either progressed to CIN3+ or cleared (not recorded which).

Notes on this clone: The read gets to within 3 residues of the CDR3 end, and the germline J gene fills in the rest. The chain has TRBV6-2 or TRBV6-3 and TRBJ2-3; 10 bases fit TRBD2. The CDR3 length is 14 residues. Germline V gene sequence: CDR1 MNHEY, CDR2 SVGEGT. The CDR3 DNA, read in part, is TGTGCCAGCAGCCTAGCGGGGGCCAGGGAGACG. This encodes CASSLAGARET. Given in full, the CDR3 is CASSLAGARETQYF.

Comment on this clone: Read sequence stops 3 residues before the CDR3 end, and the germline J gene provides the missing end. This chain uses TRBV7-9 with TRBJ1-2; D possibly corresponds to TRBD1 (5 bases). The CDR3 totals 12 residues. Looked up from germline, CDR1 is SEHNR and CDR2 is FQNEAQ (reference sequence). The CDR3 protein is CASSLQGGGYTF. Incomplete CDR3 DNA: TGTGCCAGCAGCTTACAGGGCGGAGGC.